In this sample, the clone carrying this T cell receptor beta chain turned up once. The sample belongs to a study of cytomegalovirus exposure and HLA in healthy donors. PCR involved 60 Vbeta and 13 Jbeta primers. The protocol was immunoSEQ multiplex PCR, while the TCRdb copy is restricted to in-frame clones and leaves out a portion. The data hold under 200,000 clones, with over 75% observed a single time. V lost 6 bases, J lost 2 bases, and 14 bases lay in between. CDR3 size: 14 residues. The germline gives CDR1 SGHVS, CDR2 FQNEAQ. Sequenced: PBMCs. This TCR was recovered from a man aged 50 to 59 in good health and CMV-seropositive. The chain links TRBV7-8 to TRBJ2-7; weak D call: TRBD1 (7 bases). The CDR3 loop reads CASRFQGGPYEQYF. CDR3 in DNA: TGTGCCAGCAGATTTCAGGGGGGTCCCTACGAGCAGTACTTC. The full variable domain, rest sourced from reference TRBV7-8 and TRBJ2-7, is GAGVSQSPRYKVAKRGQDVALRCDPISGHVSLFWYQQALGQGPEFLTYFQNEAQLDKSGLPSDRFFAERPEGSVSTLKIQRTQQEDSAVYLCASRFQGGPYEQYFGPGTRLTVT.